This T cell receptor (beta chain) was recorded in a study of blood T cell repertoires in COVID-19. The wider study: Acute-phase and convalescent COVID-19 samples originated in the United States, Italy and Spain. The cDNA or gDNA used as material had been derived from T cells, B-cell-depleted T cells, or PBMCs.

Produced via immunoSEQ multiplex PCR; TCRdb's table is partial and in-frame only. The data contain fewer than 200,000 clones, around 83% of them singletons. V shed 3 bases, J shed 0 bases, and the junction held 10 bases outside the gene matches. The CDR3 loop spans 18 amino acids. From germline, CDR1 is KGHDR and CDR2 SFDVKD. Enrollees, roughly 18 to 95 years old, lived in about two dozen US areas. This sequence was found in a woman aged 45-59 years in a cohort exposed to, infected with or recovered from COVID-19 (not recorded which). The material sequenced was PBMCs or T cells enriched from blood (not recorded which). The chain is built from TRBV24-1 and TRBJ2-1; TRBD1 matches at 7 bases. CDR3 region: CATSDSTFRDSSYNEQFF. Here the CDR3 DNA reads TGTGCCACCAGTGATAGCACATTCCGGGACAGCTCCTACAATGAGCAGTTCTTC.